This TCR beta chain was documented in a study of blood T cell repertoires in COVID-19. The wider study: Both acute and convalescent COVID-19 samples were obtained from the United States, Italy and Spain. Sample material is recorded as cDNA or gDNA derived from T cells, B-cell-depleted T cells, or PBMCs.

Authors' analysis steps: Amplification from reference gene primers served as the basis for estimated nucleated cell counts. TCRdb keeps only in-frame clones here, not all; method: immunoSEQ multiplex PCR. The V and J calls and clone size are taken from that table; D and trimming were inferred from the DNA. Counted here are under 150,000 clones, about 77% occurring once; the ten biggest clones make up around 18%. Many counts were recorded for this clone. CDR3 length equals 16 residues. Germline CDR1 and CDR2: SGHDT and YYEEEE. The V end was cut by 0 bases, the J end by 4 bases, with 14 bases between. This chain joins TRBV5-6 and TRBJ1-3; TRBD1 is a possible D gene (5 bases). Specimen: peripheral blood. The TCR comes from an elderly man with acute or convalescent COVID-19. This CDR3 reads CASSLASRGAGNTIYF. DNA of the CDR3: TGTGCCAGCAGCTTGGCTTCTAGGGGCGCGGGAAACACCATATATTTT.